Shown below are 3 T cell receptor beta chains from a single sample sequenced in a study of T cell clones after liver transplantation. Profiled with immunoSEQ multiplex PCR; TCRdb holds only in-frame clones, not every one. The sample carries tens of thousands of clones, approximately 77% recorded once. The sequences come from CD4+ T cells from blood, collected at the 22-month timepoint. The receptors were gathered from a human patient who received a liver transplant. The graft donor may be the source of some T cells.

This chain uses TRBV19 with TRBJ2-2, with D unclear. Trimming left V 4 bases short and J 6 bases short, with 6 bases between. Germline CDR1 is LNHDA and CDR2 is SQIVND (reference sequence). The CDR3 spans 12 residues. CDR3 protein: CASSTFPGELFF. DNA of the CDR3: TGTGCCAGTAGTACCTTCCCCGGGGAGCTGTTTTTT.

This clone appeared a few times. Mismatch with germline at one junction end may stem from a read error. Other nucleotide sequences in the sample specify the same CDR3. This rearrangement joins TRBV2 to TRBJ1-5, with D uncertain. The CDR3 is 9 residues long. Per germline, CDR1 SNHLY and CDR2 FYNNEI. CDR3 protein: CASGEPQHF. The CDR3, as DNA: TGTGCCAGCGGTGAGCCCCAGCATTTT.

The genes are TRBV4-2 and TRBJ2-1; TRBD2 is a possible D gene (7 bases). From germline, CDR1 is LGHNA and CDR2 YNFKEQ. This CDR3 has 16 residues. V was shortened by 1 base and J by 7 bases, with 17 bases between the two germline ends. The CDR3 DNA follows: TGTGCCAGCAGCCAAGTCGGGGGGCGGACGGCGAATGAGCAGTTCTTC. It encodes CASSQVGGRTANEQFF.